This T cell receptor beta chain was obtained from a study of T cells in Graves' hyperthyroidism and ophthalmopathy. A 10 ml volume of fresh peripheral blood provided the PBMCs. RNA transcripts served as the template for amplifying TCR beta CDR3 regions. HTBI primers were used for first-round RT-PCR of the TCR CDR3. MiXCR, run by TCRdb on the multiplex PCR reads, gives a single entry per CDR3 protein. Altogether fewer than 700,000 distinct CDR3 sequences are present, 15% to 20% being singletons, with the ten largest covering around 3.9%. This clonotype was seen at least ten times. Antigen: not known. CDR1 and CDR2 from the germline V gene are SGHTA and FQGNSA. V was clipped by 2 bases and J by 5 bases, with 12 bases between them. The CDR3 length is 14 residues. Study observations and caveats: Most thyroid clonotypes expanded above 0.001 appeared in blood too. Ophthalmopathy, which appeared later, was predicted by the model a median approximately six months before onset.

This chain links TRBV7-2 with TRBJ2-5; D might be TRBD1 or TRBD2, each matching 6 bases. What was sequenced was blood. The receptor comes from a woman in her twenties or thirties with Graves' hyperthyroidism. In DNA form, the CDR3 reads TGTGCCAGCAGCTTACAACAGGGAGGTGAGACCCAGTACTTC. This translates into CASSLQQGGETQYF.